Listed here is a single T cell receptor beta chain. In germline, CDR1 is GTSNPN, CDR2 SVGIG (reference sequence). CDR3 length equals 15 residues. Losses at the gene ends were 1 base for V and 8 bases for J; bases not matched to a gene: 11. Per the study methods: It was from reference gene primer amplification that nucleated cell counts were estimated. This table comes from immunoSEQ multiplex PCR, and its TCRdb copy is limited to in-frame clones, with some not included. V and J calls and clone size follow that table, whereas D and trimming were derived from the DNA. Of under 300,000 clones in the sample, nearly 90% are singletons; the top ten hold 4% to 5%. This entry is derived from a study of blood T cell repertoires in COVID-19. For the study at large: From the United States, Italy and Spain came samples of acute and convalescent COVID-19. The analysed material was cDNA or gDNA that came from T cells, B-cell-depleted T cells, or PBMCs.

V usage is TRBV30 and J usage is TRBJ1-2; 9 bases agree with TRBD1. The TCR comes from a woman in her 40s who had recovered from COVID-19. Sequencing was done on a sample of peripheral blood. CDR3 residues: CAWSASDRGHGGYTF. CDR3 coding DNA: TGTGCCTGGAGTGCCTCGGACAGGGGACACGGGGGCTACACCTTC.